The next 20 T cell receptor beta chains were all read from a single sample in a study of blood T cell repertoires in COVID-19. The table came from immunoSEQ multiplex PCR; TCRdb's copy has only in-frame clones and leaves some out. This table has about 180,000 clones, about 87% appearing once. Sequenced input: peripheral blood. These receptor sequences come from a woman in her 70s with COVID-19, enrolled during active disease.

The chain joins TRBV6-2 or TRBV6-3 to TRBJ2-1, with 11 bases that match TRBD2. The CDR3 runs 15 residues. The ends lost 2 bases at V and 5 bases at J; junction bases unmatched: 2. CDR1 and CDR2 from the germline V gene are MNHEY and SVGEGT. The CDR3 nucleotides are TGTGCCAGCAGTTACGCACTAGCGGGAGACAATGAGCAGTTCTTC. It translates to CASSYALAGDNEQFF.

The chain employs TRBV19 and TRBJ1-3; D not certain. V dropped 3 bases and J dropped 0 bases, with 9 bases sitting between them. CDR3 length: 15 amino acids. From germline, CDR1 is LNHDA and CDR2 SQIVND (reference sequence). CDR3 in amino acids: CASSIRSPSGNTIYF. The CDR3 DNA reads TGTGCCAGTAGTATCAGGTCACCCTCTGGAAACACCATATATTTT.

The DNA of the CDR3 is TGTGCCAGCAGCGAGACAGGGTTTAATGAAAAACTGTTTTTT. Translated, it gives CASSETGFNEKLFF. The gene calls are TRBV9 and TRBJ1-4, with 7 positions matching TRBD1. From germline, CDR1 is SGDLS and CDR2 YYNGEE. V was clipped by 3 bases and J by 4 bases; unmatched bases: 3. The CDR3 runs to 14 residues. The entire variable domain, with the rest obtained from reference TRBV9 and TRBJ1-4, is as follows: DSGVTQTPKHLITATGQRVTLRCSPRSGDLSVYWYQQSLDQGLQFLIQYYNGEERAKGNILERFSAQQFPDLHSELNLSSLELGDSALYFCASSETGFNEKLFFGSGTQLSVL.

The count of this clone is one. The genes are TRBV6-5 and TRBJ2-5, with 12 nucleotides matching TRBD2. CDR3 size: 14 residues. V trimming: 6 bases; J trimming: 4 bases; junction bases outside the gene matches: 3. The germline V gene encodes CDR1 MNHEY and CDR2 SVGAGI. The CDR3 spells CASRASGRGETQYF. The CDR3 DNA reads as TGTGCCAGCAGGGCTAGCGGGAGGGGAGAGACCCAGTACTTC.

This clone was counted between two and nine times. The rearrangement joins TRBV7-2 to TRBJ1-1; no clear D gene. The germline V gene has CDR1 SGHTA and CDR2 FQGNSA. The germline V and J ends were trimmed by 6 bases and 6 bases, with 14 bases remaining between them. The CDR3 covers 13 residues. The CDR3 is CASRQPFSSEAFF. CDR3 DNA sequence: TGTGCCAGCAGACAGCCCTTCTCGTCTGAAGCTTTCTTT.

V is TRBV12-3 or TRBV12-4 and J is TRBJ2-3; D gene ambiguous. Trimming cost V 4 bases and J 2 bases, with 7 bases left between them. This CDR3 spans 13 amino acids. This chain's CDR3 is CASSSSLTDTQYF. CDR3 sequence (DNA): TGTGCCAGCAGTTCTTCCCTCACAGATACGCAGTATTTT.

The chain uses TRBV5-8 and TRBJ1-1; a possible D gene is TRBD1 (5 bases). The germline V gene encodes CDR1 SGHTS and CDR2 YDEGEE. CDR3 size: 14 residues. Trimming removed 5 bases at V and 4 bases at J, with 15 bases between. The CDR3, as DNA: TGTGCCAGCAGTTGGACGGGGGTTGGCACTGAAGCTTTCTTT. Amino acids: CASSWTGVGTEAFF.

The chain joins TRBV29-1 to TRBJ2-7; no clear D. Germline V gene sequence: CDR1 SQVTM, CDR2 ANQGSEA. The V end was cut by 6 bases, the J end by 1 base, with 13 bases between. This CDR3 region has 13 residues. This CDR3 is CSVRVGLSYEQYF. In DNA, the CDR3 is TGCAGCGTCCGGGTCGGCCTTTCCTACGAGCAGTACTTC.

V gene TRBV6-6 combines with J gene TRBJ1-3; TRBD1 matches at 8 bases. The J segment lost 3 bases and the V segment lost 6 bases, leaving 7 bases of the junction unmatched. The CDR3 loop spans 15 amino acids. Looked up from germline, CDR1 is MNHNY and CDR2 is SVGAGI (reference sequence). CDR3 region: CASRTGQGGGNTIYF. Written as DNA, the CDR3 is TGTGCCAGCAGAACTGGACAGGGTGGTGGAAACACCATATATTTT.

This sequence joins TRBV30 and TRBJ2-2, with D perhaps matching TRBD1 (6 bases). Trimming stripped 3 bases from V and 1 base from J, with 12 bases between. The CDR3 totals 15 residues. Looked up from germline, CDR1 is GTSNPN and CDR2 is SVGIG (reference sequence). CDR3: CAWRGQPLNTGELFF. DNA for the CDR3: TGTGCCTGGAGAGGACAGCCTTTGAACACCGGGGAGCTGTTTTTT.

The rearrangement uses TRBV19 and TRBJ2-7; 8 nucleotides match TRBD1. The CDR3 contains 15 residues. V trimming: 3 bases; J trimming: 0 bases; junction bases outside the gene matches: 4. Looked up from germline, CDR1 is LNHDA and CDR2 is SQIVND (reference sequence). The CDR3 bases are TGTGCCAGTAGTATCGGACAGGGTACCTCCTACGAGCAGTACTTC. Protein: CASSIGQGTSYEQYF.

This clone was found once. This rearrangement joins TRBV18 to TRBJ1-5, with 12 bases that match TRBD1. Trimming at V came to 2 bases and at J to 12 bases, leaving 8 bases not matched to a gene. This CDR3 contains 15 residues. CDR1 is KGHSH and CDR2 is LQKENI in the germline V gene. The CDR3 DNA reads as TGTGCCAGCTCACCAACGGGACAGGGGGCAGGGGGCCAGCATTTT. Its translation: CASSPTGQGAGGQHF. The complete variable domain, with remaining parts taken from reference TRBV18 and TRBJ1-5, reads NAGVMQNPRHLVRRRGQEARLRCSPMKGHSHVYWYRQLPEEGLKFMVYLQKENIIDESGMPKERFSAEFPKEGPSILRIQQVVRGDSAAYFCASSPTGQGAGGQHFGDGTRLSIL.

The V and J genes are TRBV4-1 and TRBJ2-6, with a possible D match to TRBD2 (7 bases). Per germline, CDR1 MGHRA and CDR2 YSYEKL. Trimming left V 1 base short and J 4 bases short, with 17 bases between. The CDR3 loop spans 18 amino acids. The DNA of the CDR3 is TGCGCCAGCAGCCAAGGCAGGGGCGGGAGAAACGGGGCCAACGTCCTGACTTTC. Protein product: CASSQGRGGRNGANVLTF.

This clone was seen just once. The chain is built from TRBV11-3 and TRBJ2-7; 11 bases are shared with TRBD2. CDR3 size: 17 residues. V trimming: 4 bases; J trimming: 1 base; junction bases outside the gene matches: 9. Germline CDR1 and CDR2: SGHNT and YENEEA. The CDR3 nucleotides read TGTGCCAGCAGCTCAAGGACTAGCGGGTCTGTTTCCTACGAGCAGTACTTC. It yields the protein CASSSRTSGSVSYEQYF.

The rearrangement uses TRBV28 and TRBJ1-5, with 9 bases that match TRBD1. Germline V gives CDR1 MDHEN, CDR2 SYDVKM. V dropped 3 bases and J dropped 5; count of bases not matched to a gene: 8. The CDR3 has 16 residues. CDR3 protein: CASSLSTGGAYQPQHF. The CDR3 coding sequence is TGTGCCAGCAGTTTGTCCACAGGGGGCGCTTATCAGCCCCAGCATTTT.

Only one count was recorded for this clone. The chain couples TRBV5-1 to TRBJ2-7; 9 bases fit TRBD1. Unmatched junction bases numbered 10, after V lost 3 bases and J lost 0 bases. Germline assignment: CDR1 SGHRS and CDR2 YFSETQ. The CDR3 sequence is 17 residues long. As DNA, the CDR3 is TGCGCCAGCAGCTCCCCCCCAGGGACAGGGAACTCCTACGAGCAGTACTTC. Its protein is CASSSPPGTGNSYEQYF.

CDR3 amino acids: CASSPSGGAPTNTGELFF. The CDR3 bases are TGCGCCAGCAGTCCAAGCGGGGGGGCCCCCACGAACACCGGGGAGCTGTTTTTT. V and J are TRBV5-1 and TRBJ2-2; 10 bases align to TRBD2. J gave up 0 bases and V 5 bases, and 10 bases lay outside the gene matches. The CDR3 runs to 18 residues. Germline-derived CDR1 and CDR2 are SGHRS and YFSETQ.

Only one count was recorded for this clone. V is TRBV19 and J is TRBJ2-2; 13 nucleotides agree with TRBD2. The CDR3 runs to 15 residues. J gave up 5 bases and V 4 bases, and 1 base lay outside the gene matches. Germline lookup yields CDR1 LNHDA and CDR2 SQIVND (reference sequence). The CDR3 DNA is TGTGCCAGTAGTAGGGGACTAGCGGGGACCGGGGAGCTGTTTTTT. This sequence encodes CASSRGLAGTGELFF.

The chain is built from TRBV6-5 and TRBJ2-1; 11 bases fit TRBD2. V was clipped by 6 bases and J by 7 bases; unmatched bases: 2. The length of the CDR3 is 13 residues. Germline loops: CDR1 MNHEY, CDR2 SVGAGI. The CDR3 coding sequence is TGTGCCAGCAGGACTAGCGGGGATAATGAGCAGTTCTTC. Protein: CASRTSGDNEQFF.

The chain has TRBV18 and TRBJ1-4, with a tentative D call TRBD1 (5 bases). Germline V gene data show CDR1 as KGHSH and CDR2 as LQKENI. V was clipped by 4 bases and J by 6 bases, with 9 bases between them. The length of the CDR3 is 13 residues. The CDR3 spells CASSQGRDEKLFF. DNA of the CDR3: TGTGCCAGCTCACAGGGGCGAGATGAAAAACTGTTTTTT.